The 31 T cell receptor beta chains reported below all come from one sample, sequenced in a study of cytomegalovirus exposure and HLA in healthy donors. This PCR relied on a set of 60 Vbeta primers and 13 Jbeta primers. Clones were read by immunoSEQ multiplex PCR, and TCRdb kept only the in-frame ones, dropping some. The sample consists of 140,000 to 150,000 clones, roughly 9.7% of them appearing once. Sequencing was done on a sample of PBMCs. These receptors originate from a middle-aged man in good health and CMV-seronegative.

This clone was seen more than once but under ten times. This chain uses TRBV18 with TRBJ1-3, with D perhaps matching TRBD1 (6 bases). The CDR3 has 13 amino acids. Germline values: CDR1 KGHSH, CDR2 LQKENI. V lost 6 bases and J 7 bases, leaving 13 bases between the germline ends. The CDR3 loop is CASSPTGMNTIYF. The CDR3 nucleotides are TGTGCCAGCTCTCCCACAGGGATGAACACCATATATTTT.

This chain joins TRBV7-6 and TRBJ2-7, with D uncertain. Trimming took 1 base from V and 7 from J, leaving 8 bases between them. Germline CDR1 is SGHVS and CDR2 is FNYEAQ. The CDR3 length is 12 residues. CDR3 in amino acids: CASSLGPTEQYF. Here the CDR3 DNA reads TGTGCCAGCAGCTTAGGTCCCACAGAGCAGTACTTC.

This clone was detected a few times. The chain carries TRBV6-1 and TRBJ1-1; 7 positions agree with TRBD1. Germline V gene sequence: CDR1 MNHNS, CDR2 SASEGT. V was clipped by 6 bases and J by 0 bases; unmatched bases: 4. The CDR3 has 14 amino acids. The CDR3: CASSVDRLNTEAFF. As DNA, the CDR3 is TGTGCCAGCAGCGTGGACAGGCTGAACACTGAAGCTTTCTTT.

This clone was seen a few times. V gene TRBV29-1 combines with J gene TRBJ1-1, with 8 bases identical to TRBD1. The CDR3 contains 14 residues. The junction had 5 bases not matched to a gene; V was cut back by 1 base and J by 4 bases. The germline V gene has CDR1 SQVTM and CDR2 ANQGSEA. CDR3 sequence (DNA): TGCAGCGTTGAAGTGTGGCAGGGGGCCACTGAAGCTTTCTTT. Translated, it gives CSVEVWQGATEAFF. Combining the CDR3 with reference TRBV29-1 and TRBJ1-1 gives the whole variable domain SAVISQKPSRDICQRGTSLTIQCQVDSQVTMMFWYRQQPGQSLTLIATANQGSEATYESGFVIDKFPISRPNLTFSTLTVSNMSPEDSSIYLCSVEVWQGATEAFFGQGTRLTVV.

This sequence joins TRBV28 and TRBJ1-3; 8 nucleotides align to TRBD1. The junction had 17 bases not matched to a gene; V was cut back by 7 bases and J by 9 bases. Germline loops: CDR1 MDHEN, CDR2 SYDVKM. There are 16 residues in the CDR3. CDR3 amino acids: CASTRSRTGRGSTIYF. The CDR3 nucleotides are TGTGCCAGCACTCGGTCTCGGACAGGGCGGGGTAGCACCATATATTTT.

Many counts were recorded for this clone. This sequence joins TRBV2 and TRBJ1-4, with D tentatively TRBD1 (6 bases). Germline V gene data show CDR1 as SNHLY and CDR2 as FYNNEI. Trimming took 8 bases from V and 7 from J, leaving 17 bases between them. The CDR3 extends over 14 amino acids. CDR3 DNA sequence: TGTGCCAGCGGGATACAGGGAGAGGGTGAAAAACTGTTTTTT. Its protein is CASGIQGEGEKLFF.

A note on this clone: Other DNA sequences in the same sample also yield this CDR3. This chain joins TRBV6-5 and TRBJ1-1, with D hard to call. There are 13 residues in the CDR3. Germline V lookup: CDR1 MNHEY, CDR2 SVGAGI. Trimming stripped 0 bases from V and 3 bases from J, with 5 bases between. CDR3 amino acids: CASSYSADTEAFF. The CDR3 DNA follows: TGTGCCAGCAGTTACTCGGCAGACACTGAAGCTTTCTTT.

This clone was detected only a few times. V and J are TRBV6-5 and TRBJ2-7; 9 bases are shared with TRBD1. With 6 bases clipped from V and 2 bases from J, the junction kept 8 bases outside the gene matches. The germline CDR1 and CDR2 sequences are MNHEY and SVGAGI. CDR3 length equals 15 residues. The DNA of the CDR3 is TGTGCCAGCAGGGGGGACAGGGTCGGGACCTACGAGCAGTACTTC. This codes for CASRGDRVGTYEQYF.

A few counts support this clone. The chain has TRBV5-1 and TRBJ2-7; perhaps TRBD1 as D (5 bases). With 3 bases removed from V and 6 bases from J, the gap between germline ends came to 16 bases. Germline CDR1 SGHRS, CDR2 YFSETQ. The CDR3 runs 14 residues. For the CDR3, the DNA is TGCGCCAGCAGCTCGACCCCCCTTACAGGCGAGCAGTACTTC. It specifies CASSSTPLTGEQYF.

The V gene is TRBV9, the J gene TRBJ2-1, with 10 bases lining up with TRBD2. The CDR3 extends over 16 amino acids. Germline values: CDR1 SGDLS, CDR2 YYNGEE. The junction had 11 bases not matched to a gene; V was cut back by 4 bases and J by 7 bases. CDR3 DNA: TGTGCCAGCAGCTCCCAGCGGGAGGGGGGTAGGAATGAGCAGTTCTTC. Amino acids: CASSSQREGGRNEQFF. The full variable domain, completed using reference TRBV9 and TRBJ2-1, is DSGVTQTPKHLITATGQRVTLRCSPRSGDLSVYWYQQSLDQGLQFLIQYYNGEERAKGNILERFSAQQFPDLHSELNLSSLELGDSALYFCASSSQREGGRNEQFFGPGTRLTVL.

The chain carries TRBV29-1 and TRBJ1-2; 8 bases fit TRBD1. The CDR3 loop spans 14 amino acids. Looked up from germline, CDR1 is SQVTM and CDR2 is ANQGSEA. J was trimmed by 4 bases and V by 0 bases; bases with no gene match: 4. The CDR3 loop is CSVEDGQGSYGYTF. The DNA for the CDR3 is TGCAGCGTTGAAGATGGACAGGGATCCTATGGCTACACCTTC. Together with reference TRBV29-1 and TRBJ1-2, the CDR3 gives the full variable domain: SAVISQKPSRDICQRGTSLTIQCQVDSQVTMMFWYRQQPGQSLTLIATANQGSEATYESGFVIDKFPISRPNLTFSTLTVSNMSPEDSSIYLCSVEDGQGSYGYTFGSGTRLTVV.

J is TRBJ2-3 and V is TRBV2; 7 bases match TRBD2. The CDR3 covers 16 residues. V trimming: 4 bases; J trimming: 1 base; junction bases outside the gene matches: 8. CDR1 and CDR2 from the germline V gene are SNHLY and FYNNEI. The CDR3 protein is CASSVFGSGGTDTQYF. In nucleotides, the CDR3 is TGTGCCAGCAGTGTTTTTGGCAGCGGGGGCACAGATACGCAGTATTTT.

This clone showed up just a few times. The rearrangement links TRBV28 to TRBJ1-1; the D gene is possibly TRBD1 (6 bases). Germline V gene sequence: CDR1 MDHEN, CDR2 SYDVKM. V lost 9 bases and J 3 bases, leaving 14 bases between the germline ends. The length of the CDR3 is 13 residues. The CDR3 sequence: CASYRVGDTEAFF. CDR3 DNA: TGTGCCAGTTACAGGGTTGGGGACACTGAAGCTTTCTTT. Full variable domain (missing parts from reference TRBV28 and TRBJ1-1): DVKVTQSSRYLVKRTGEKVFLECVQDMDHENMFWYRQDPGLGLRLIYFSYDVKMKEKGDIPEGYSVSREKKERFSLILESASTNQTSMYLCASYRVGDTEAFFGQGTRLTVV.

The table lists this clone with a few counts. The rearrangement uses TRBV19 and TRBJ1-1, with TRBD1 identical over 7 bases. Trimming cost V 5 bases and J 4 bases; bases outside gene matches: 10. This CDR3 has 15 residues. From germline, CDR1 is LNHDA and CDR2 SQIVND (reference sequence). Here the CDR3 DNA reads TGTGCCAGTAGTCCCTCCAGGGGGAGTTTCACTGAAGCTTTCTTT. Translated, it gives CASSPSRGSFTEAFF.

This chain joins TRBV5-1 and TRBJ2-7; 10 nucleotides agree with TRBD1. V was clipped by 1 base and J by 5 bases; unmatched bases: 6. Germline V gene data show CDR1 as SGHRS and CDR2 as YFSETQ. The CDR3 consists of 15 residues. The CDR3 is CASSLNRDRGHEQYF. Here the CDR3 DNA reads TGCGCCAGCAGCTTGAACCGGGACAGGGGCCACGAGCAGTACTTC. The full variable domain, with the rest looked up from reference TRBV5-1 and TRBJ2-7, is KAGVTQTPRYLIKTRGQQVTLSCSPISGHRSVSWYQQTPGQGLQFLFEYFSETQRNKGNFPGRFSGRQFSNSRSEMNVSTLELGDSALYLCASSLNRDRGHEQYFGPGTRLTVT.

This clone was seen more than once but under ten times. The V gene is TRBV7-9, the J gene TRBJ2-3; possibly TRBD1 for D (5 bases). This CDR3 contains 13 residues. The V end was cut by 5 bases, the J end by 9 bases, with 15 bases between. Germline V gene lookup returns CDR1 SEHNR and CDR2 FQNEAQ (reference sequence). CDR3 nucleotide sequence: TGTGCCAGCAGCCCCTCCCAGGGTGGGACGCAGTATTTT. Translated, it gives CASSPSQGGTQYF.

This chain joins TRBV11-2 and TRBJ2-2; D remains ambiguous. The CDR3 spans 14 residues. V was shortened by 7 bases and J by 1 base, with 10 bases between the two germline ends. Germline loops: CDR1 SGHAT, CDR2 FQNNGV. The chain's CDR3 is CASNLGGNTGELFF. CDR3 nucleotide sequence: TGTGCCAGCAACCTCGGCGGGAACACCGGGGAGCTGTTTTTT.

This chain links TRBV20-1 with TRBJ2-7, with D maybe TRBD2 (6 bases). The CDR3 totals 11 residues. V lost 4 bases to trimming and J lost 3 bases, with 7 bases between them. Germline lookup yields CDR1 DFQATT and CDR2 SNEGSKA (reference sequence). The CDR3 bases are TGCAGTGCTAAGGGAGGCTACGAGCAGTACGTC. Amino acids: CSAKGGYEQYV.

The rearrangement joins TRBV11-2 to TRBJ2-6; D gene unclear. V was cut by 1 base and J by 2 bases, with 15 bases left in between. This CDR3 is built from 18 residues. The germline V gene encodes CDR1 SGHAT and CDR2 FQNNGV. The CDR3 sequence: CASSLGGLVVAGANVLTF. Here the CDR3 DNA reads TGTGCCAGCAGCTTAGGTGGTCTAGTGGTGGCTGGGGCCAACGTCCTGACTTTC.

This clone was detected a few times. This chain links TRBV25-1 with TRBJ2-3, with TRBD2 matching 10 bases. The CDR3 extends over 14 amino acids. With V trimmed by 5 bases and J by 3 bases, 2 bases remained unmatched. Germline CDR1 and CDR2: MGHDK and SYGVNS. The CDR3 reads CASSLAGVTDTQYF. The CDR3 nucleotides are TGTGCCAGCAGTCTAGCGGGAGTTACAGATACGCAGTATTTT.

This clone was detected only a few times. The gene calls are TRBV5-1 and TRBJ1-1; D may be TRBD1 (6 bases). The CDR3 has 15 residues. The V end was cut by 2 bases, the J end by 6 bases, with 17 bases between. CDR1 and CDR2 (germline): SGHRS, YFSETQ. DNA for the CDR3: TGCGCCAGCAGCTTACAGGGAGGGGATGTAGCTGAAGCTTTCTTT. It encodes CASSLQGGDVAEAFF.

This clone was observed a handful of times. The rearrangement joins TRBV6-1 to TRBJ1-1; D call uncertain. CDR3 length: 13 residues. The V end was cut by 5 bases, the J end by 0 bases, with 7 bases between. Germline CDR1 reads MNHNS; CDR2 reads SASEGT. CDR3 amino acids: CASSLPLNTEAFF. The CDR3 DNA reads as TGTGCCAGCAGTCTACCGTTGAACACTGAAGCTTTCTTT.

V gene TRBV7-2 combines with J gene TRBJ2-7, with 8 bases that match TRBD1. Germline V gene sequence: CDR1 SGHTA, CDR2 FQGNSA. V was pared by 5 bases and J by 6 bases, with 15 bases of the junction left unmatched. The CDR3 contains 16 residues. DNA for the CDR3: TGTGCCAGCAGCCCGGGACAGGCGATACTCCCTGGCGAGCAGTACTTC. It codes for CASSPGQAILPGEQYF.

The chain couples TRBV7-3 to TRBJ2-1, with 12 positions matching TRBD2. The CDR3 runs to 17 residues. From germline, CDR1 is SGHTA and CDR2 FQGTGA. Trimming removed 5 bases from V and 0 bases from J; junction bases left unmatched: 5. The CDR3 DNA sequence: TGTGCCAGCAGCCCTAGCGGGGGGGTTAGCTCCTACAATGAGCAGTTCTTC. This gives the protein CASSPSGGVSSYNEQFF.

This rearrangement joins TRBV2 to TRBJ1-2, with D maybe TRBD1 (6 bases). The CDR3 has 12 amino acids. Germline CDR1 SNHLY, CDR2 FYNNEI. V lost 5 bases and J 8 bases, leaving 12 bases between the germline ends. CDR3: CASSRNRDGYTF. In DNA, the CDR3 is TGTGCCAGCAGTAGAAACAGGGACGGCTACACCTTC.

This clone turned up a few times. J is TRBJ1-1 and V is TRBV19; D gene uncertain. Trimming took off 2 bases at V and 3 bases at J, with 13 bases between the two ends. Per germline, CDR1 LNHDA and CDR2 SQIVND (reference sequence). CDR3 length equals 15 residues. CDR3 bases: TGTGCCAGTAGTATAAGAATCCAGGTCTACACTGAAGCTTTCTTT. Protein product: CASSIRIQVYTEAFF.

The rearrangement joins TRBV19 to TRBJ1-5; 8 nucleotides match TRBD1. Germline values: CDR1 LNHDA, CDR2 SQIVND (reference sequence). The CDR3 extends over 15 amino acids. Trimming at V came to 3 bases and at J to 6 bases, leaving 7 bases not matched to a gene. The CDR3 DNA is TGTGCCAGTAGTATTACAGGGGGATGGGGTCAGCCCCAGCATTTT. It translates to CASSITGGWGQPQHF. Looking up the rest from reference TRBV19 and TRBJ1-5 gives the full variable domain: DGGITQSPKYLFRKEGQNVTLSCEQNLNHDAMYWYRQDPGQGLRLIYYSQIVNDFQKGDIAEGYSVSREKKESFPLTVTSAQKNPTAFYLCASSITGGWGQPQHFGDGTRLSIL.

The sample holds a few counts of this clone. The CDR3: CASSVAGDPGLASEQYF. Here the CDR3 DNA reads TGTGCCAGCAGCGTAGCCGGGGACCCGGGACTAGCGTCCGAGCAGTACTTC. The chain carries TRBV9 and TRBJ2-7, with TRBD2 identical over 10 bases. The trim removed 0 bases at V and 6 bases at J, leaving 12 bases unmatched. Germline loops: CDR1 SGDLS, CDR2 YYNGEE. The CDR3 loop spans 17 amino acids.

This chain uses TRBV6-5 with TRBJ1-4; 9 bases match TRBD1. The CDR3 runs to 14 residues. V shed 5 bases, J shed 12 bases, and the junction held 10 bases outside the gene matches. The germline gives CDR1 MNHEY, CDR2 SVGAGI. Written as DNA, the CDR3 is TGTGCCAGCAGTCAAGGGACAGGGCGTCGGGAACTGTTTTTT. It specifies CASSQGTGRRELFF.

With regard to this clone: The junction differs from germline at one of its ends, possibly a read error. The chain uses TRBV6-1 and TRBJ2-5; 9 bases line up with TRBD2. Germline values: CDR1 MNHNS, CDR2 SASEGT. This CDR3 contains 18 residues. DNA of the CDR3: TGTGCCAGCAGTGGACGTAATCTGGGACTAGCATCTCAAGAGGCCCAGTACTTC. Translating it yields CASSGRNLGLASQEAQYF.

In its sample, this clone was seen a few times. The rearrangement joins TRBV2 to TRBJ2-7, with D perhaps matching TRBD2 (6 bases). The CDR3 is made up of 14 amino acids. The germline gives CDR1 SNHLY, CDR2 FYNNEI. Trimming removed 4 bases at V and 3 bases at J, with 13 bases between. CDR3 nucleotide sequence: TGTGCCAGCAGTGTAGAACGGGAGAGCTACGAGCAGTACTTC. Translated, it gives CASSVERESYEQYF.